One TCR beta chain is described in this entry. Its target is not known. The data derive from a study of vaccination and CD4 T cells after COVID-19. Treatment noted: approximately nine-day PBMC culture with coronavirus spike peptide pools or control peptides (ViraFEST assay). ViraFEST grew antigen-specific T cells using peptide pools, then sequenced TCRs. Negative-selection isolation of CD4+ T cells was performed after 10 days of culture. Cultured CD4+ T-cell DNA underwent Oncomine TCR Beta short-read sequencing. In TCRdb, the PCR reads were re-called with MiXCR into one record per CDR3 protein. The profile shows about 1,500 distinct CDR3 sequences, roughly 77% of them singletons. This receptor was identified in a human donor who had recovered from COVID-19. The sample was CD4+ T cells from blood, cultured in vitro, taken after SARS-CoV-2 vaccination.

The CDR3 here is CSARDNGLPDRPQHF. CDR3 DNA sequence: TGCAGTGCTAGAGATAACGGCCTACCAGACCGGCCCCAGCATTTT. The chain combines TRBV20-1 with TRBJ1-5, with no clear D. Germline CDR1 DFQATT, CDR2 SNEGSKA (reference sequence). This CDR3 region has 15 residues. Trimming took off 0 bases at V and 9 bases at J, with 18 bases between the two ends.